This T cell receptor (beta chain) was recovered during a study of blood T cell repertoires in COVID-19. As for the study in general: Acute-phase and convalescent COVID-19 samples originated in the United States, Italy and Spain. The analysed material was cDNA or gDNA that came from T cells, B-cell-depleted T cells, or PBMCs.

This CDR3 contains 14 residues. Trimming took 1 base from V and 7 from J, leaving 13 bases between them. CDR1 SGHDN and CDR2 FVKESK come from the germline V gene. Authors' methods: Amplification of reference gene primers was used by the study to estimate nucleated cell counts. The protocol was immunoSEQ multiplex PCR, while the TCRdb copy is restricted to in-frame clones and leaves out a portion. Clonal size and the V and J genes are those of that table, whereas D and trimming came from the DNA. The sample carries more than 150,000 clones, approximately 83% recorded once. The rearrangement links TRBV14 to TRBJ1-2; the D gene is possibly TRBD1 (6 bases). The TCR comes from a man aged 60 to 75 with acute or convalescent COVID-19. What was sequenced was peripheral blood. As DNA, the CDR3 is TGTGCCAGCAGCCAAGTTGCGGGGGCCTCTGGCTACACCTTC. Its protein product is CASSQVAGASGYTF.